Listed below are T cell receptor beta chains from one sample, sequenced in a study of cytomegalovirus exposure and HLA in healthy donors. Profiling relied on immunoSEQ multiplex PCR, and the TCRdb table lists in-frame clones only, not all of them. The table lists some 42,000 clones, about 50% of them singletons. The sequencing input was PBMCs. These receptor sequences come from a human donor in good health. CDR3s include the opening cysteine and the closing phenylalanine or tryptophan. Size is omitted from some rows. Given values are once, few, many or a class for expanded clones.

abundance	v_gene	j_gene	CDR3aa
few	TRBV7-9	TRBJ1-5	CASSLASYQPQHF
-	TRBV6-5	TRBJ1-4	CASSIRAESEKLFF
-	TRBV11-3	TRBJ2-1	CASSVRQGFDEQFF
once	TRBV27	TRBJ2-5	CASRGTSGRLETQYF
-	TRBV7-9	TRBJ1-2	CASSLAGGEGVYGYTF
once	TRBV7-9	TRBJ1-5	CASSRGGNQPQHF
-	TRBV4-3	TRBJ2-5	CASSQEVGAGGMTQYF
few	TRBV6-1	TRBJ2-6	CASSVTAGGWSAGANVLTF
-	TRBV4-1	TRBJ2-5	CASSQVGTSGSETQYF
few	TRBV6-5	TRBJ1-5	CASRSSGAQPQHF
few	TRBV19	TRBJ1-5	CASSTARGTGNQPQHF
-	TRBV7-9	TRBJ2-1	CASSPRTGRGFNEQFF
few	TRBV6-1	TRBJ1-2	CASSTISGWIYGYTF
few	TRBV7-9	TRBJ1-1	CASSQIPGTEAFF
-	TRBV9	TRBJ2-5	CASSASSGGAQKTQYF